The TCR beta chain described here comes from a study of T cells in Graves' hyperthyroidism and ophthalmopathy. Broader study findings: In simple terms, a model built on 13 V-J features told ophthalmopathy apart from stable hyperthyroidism.

V lost 6 bases, J lost 12 bases, and 8 bases stayed unmatched. CDR3 length: 11 amino acids. Germline CDR1 reads SGHVS; CDR2 reads FNYEAQ. This clonotype was seen many times. Its matching antigen is unknown. The study defined stable Graves' hyperthyroidism as no ophthalmopathy progression within 18 months. Those with hyperthyroidism were 18 to 65 years old, newly diagnosed, and ill for under 2 months. The PBMCs had their origin in 10 ml of fresh peripheral blood. It was RNA transcripts that yielded the amplified TCR beta CDR3 regions. The study used the HTBI primer set for a first-round RT-PCR of the TCR CDR3. TCRdb passed the multiplex PCR reads through MiXCR, listing each CDR3 protein once. The table shows around 350,000 distinct CDR3 sequences, with 19% occurring only once.

The gene calls are TRBV7-6 and TRBJ2-7; 7 positions match TRBD1. The source is a woman aged 18-30 years with Graves' hyperthyroidism. Sequencing input: blood. The CDR3 protein is CASSSGQVAYF. The CDR3 region has the DNA TGTGCCAGCAGTTCCGGACAGGTAGCGTACTTC.